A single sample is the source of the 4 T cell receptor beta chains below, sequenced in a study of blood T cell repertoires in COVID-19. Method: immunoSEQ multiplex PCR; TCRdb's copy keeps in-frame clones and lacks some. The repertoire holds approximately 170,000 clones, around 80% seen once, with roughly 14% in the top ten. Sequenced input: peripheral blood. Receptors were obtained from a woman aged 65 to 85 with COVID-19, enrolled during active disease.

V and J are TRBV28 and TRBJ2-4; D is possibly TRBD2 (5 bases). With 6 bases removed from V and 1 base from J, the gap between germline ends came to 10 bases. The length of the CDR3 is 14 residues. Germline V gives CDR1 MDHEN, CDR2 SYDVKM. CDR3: CASRPGEAKNIQYF. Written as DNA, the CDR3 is TGTGCCAGCAGACCCGGGGAGGCCAAAAACATTCAGTACTTC.

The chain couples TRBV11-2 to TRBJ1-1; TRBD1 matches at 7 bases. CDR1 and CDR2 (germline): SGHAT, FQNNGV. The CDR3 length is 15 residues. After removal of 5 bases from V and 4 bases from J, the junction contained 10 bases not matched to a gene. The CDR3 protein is CASSRQGPTGTEAFF. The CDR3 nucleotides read TGTGCCAGCAGCCGACAGGGCCCGACCGGCACTGAAGCTTTCTTT.

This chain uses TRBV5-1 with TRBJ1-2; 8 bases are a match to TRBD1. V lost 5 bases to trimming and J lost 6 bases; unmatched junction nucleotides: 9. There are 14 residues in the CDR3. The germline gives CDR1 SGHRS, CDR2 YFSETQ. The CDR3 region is CASSLTGTGDGYTF. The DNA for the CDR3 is TGCGCCAGCAGTCTAACCGGGACAGGAGATGGCTACACCTTC.

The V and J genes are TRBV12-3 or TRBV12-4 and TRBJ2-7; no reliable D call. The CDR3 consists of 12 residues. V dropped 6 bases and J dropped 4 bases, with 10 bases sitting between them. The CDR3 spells CASSMTQYEQYF. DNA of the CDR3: TGTGCCAGCAGCATGACTCAATACGAGCAGTACTTC.